The entry below describes one T cell receptor (beta chain). Its specificity is not known. This specimen comes from a study of T cell responses to AZD1222 COVID-19 vaccine. General study points: Only after the peak T cell response were repertoires sampled. CD4 TCRs covered the whole spike, strongest at regions 160-218 and 743-854. Nearly half of spike-specific TCRs reportedly target unmutated variant regions.

Germline CDR1 is SGHNT and CDR2 is YENEEA. Trimming took 1 base from V and 5 from J, leaving 8 bases between them. The CDR3 is 14 amino acids. Data came from immunoSEQ multiplex PCR; TCRdb stores just in-frame clones and leaves some out. The repertoire includes tens of thousands of clones, around 88% of them detected once, and 9% to 12% sits in the top ten. The sequencing used peripheral blood, collected on day 0 of MenACWY control vaccination. The sequence came from an adult in good health. The V and J genes are TRBV11-3 and TRBJ2-2, with D possibly matching TRBD1 (6 bases). CDR3 sequence reads: CASSLGTVTGELFF. CDR3 DNA sequence: TGTGCCAGCAGCTTAGGGACAGTAACCGGGGAGCTGTTTTTT.